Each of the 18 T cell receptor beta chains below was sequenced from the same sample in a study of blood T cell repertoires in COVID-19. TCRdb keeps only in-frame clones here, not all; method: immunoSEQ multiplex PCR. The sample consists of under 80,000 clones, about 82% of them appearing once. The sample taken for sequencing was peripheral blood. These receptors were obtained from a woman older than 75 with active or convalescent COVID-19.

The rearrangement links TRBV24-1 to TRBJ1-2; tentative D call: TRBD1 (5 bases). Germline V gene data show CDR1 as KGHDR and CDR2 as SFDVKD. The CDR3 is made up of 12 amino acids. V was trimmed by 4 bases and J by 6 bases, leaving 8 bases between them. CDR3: CATSEGTDGYTF. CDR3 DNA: TGTGCCACCAGTGAGGGGACTGATGGCTACACCTTC.

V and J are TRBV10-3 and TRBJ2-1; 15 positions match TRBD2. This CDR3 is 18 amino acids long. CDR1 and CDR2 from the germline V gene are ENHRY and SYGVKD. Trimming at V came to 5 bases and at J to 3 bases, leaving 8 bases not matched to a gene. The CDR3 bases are TGTGCCATCAGTAAGGGACTAGCGGGGGGCCAGATCTACAATGAGCAGTTCTTC. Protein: CAISKGLAGGQIYNEQFF.

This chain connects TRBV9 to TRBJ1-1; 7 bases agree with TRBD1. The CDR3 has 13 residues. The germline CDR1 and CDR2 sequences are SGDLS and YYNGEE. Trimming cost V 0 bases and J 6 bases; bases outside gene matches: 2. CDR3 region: CASSVEGGSEAFF. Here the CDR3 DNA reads TGTGCCAGCAGCGTAGAAGGGGGCTCTGAAGCTTTCTTT.

As DNA, the CDR3 is TGCAGTGCTTACAGGGTAAACGAGCAGTACTTC. It translates to CSAYRVNEQYF. The V and J genes are TRBV20-1 and TRBJ2-7, with D tentatively TRBD1 (6 bases). The germline V gene has CDR1 DFQATT and CDR2 SNEGSKA (reference sequence). The V end was cut by 5 bases, the J end by 5 bases, with 10 bases between. The CDR3 is made up of 11 amino acids.

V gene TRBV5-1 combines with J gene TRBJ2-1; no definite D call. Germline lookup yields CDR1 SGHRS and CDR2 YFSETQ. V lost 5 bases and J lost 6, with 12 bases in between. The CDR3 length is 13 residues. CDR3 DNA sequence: TGCGCCAGCAGACCCCTTACTATCAATGAGCAGTTCTTC. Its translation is CASRPLTINEQFF. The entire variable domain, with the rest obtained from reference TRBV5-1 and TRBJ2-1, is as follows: KAGVTQTPRYLIKTRGQQVTLSCSPISGHRSVSWYQQTPGQGLQFLFEYFSETQRNKGNFPGRFSGRQFSNSRSEMNVSTLELGDSALYLCASRPLTINEQFFGPGTRLTVL.

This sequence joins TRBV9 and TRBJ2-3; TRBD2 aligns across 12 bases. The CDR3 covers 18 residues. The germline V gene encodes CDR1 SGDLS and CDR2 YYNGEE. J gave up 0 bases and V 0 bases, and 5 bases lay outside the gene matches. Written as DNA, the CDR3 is TGTGCCAGCAGCGTAGCTAGCGGGGGGGCCGGTAGCACAGATACGCAGTATTTT. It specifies CASSVASGGAGSTDTQYF.

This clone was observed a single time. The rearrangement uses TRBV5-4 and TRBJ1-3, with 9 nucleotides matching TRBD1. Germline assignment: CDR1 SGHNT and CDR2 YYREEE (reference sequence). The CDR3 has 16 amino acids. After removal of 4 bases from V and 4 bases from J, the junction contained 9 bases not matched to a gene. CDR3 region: CASSKEIGQGGNTIYF. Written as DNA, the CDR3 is TGTGCCAGCAGCAAAGAAATAGGACAGGGGGGAAACACCATATATTTT. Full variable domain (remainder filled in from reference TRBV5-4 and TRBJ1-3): ETGVTQSPTHLIKTRGQQVTLRCSSQSGHNTVSWYQQALGQGPQFIFQYYREEENGRGNFPPRFSGLQFPNYSSELNVNALELDDSALYLCASSKEIGQGGNTIYFGEGSWLTVV.

The CDR3 is CASSLGSGMDTEAFF. Written as DNA, the CDR3 is TGCGCCAGCAGCTTGGGGTCCGGGATGGACACTGAAGCTTTCTTT. The chain employs TRBV5-1 and TRBJ1-1, with unresolved D. Deletions cut 0 bases from V and 3 bases from J, with 12 bases between. This CDR3 spans 15 amino acids. Germline CDR1 and CDR2: SGHRS and YFSETQ. Looking up the rest from reference TRBV5-1 and TRBJ1-1 gives the full variable domain: KAGVTQTPRYLIKTRGQQVTLSCSPISGHRSVSWYQQTPGQGLQFLFEYFSETQRNKGNFPGRFSGRQFSNSRSEMNVSTLELGDSALYLCASSLGSGMDTEAFFGQGTRLTVV.

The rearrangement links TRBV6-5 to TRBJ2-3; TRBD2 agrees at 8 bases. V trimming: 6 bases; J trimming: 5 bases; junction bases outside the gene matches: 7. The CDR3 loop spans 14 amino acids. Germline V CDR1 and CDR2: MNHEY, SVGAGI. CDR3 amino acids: CASRPGRAKDTQYF. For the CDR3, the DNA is TGTGCCAGCAGACCCGGGAGGGCCAAAGATACGCAGTATTTT.

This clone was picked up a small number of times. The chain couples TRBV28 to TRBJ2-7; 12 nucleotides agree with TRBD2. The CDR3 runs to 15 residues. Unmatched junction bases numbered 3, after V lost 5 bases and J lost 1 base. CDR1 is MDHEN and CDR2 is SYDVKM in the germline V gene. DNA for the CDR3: TGTGCCAGCAGTAAGGGGACTAGCGGGTCCTACGAGCAGTACTTC. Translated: CASSKGTSGSYEQYF.

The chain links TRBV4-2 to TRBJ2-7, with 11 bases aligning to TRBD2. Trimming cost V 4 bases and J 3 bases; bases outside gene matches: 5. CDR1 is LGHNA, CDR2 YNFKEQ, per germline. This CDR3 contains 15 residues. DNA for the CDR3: TGTGCCAGCAGCCCATCCGGGACTAGCGGCTACGAGCAGTACTTC. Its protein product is CASSPSGTSGYEQYF.

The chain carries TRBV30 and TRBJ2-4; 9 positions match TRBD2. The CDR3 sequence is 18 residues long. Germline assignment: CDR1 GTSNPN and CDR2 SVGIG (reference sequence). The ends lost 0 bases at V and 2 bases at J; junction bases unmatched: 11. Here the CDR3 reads CAWSVGLAGRTPKNIQYF. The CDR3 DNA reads TGTGCCTGGAGTGTAGGGCTAGCGGGACGGACGCCCAAAAACATTCAGTACTTC.

CDR3 nucleotide sequence: TGTGCCAGCAGCTTAGTCGGGTTTACTAGCGGGAACAATGAGCAGTTCTTC. Protein sequence: CASSLVGFTSGNNEQFF. This chain links TRBV11-3 with TRBJ2-1; 10 nucleotides line up with TRBD2. J lost 5 bases, V lost 1 base, and 8 bases had no gene match. Germline CDR1 is SGHNT and CDR2 is YENEEA. The CDR3 extends over 17 amino acids.

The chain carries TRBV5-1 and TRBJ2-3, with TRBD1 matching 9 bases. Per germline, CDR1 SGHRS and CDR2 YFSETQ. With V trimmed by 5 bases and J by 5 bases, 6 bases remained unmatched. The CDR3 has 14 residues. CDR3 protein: CASRGTGSGDTQYF. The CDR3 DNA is TGCGCCAGCAGGGGGACAGGGTCGGGAGATACGCAGTATTTT.

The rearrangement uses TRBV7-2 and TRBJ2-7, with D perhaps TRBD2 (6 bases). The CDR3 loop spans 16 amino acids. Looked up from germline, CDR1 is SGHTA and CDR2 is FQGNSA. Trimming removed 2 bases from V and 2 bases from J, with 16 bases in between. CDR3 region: CASSLRTGGITYEQYF. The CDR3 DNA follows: TGTGCCAGCAGCTTAAGGACTGGCGGGATTACCTACGAGCAGTACTTC.

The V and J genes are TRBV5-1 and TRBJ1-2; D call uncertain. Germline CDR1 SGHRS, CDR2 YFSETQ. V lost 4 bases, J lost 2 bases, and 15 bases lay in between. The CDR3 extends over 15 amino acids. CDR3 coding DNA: TGCGCCAGCAGCCCCGCATCAGACGGGAACTATGGCTACACCTTC. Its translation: CASSPASDGNYGYTF. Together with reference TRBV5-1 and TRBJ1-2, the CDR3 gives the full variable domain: KAGVTQTPRYLIKTRGQQVTLSCSPISGHRSVSWYQQTPGQGLQFLFEYFSETQRNKGNFPGRFSGRQFSNSRSEMNVSTLELGDSALYLCASSPASDGNYGYTFGSGTRLTVV.

CDR3 sequence (DNA): TGTGCCAGCAGATTTAGCGGGAGTATCCCCTTCTTC. Protein product: CASRFSGSIPFF. The chain links TRBV6-5 to TRBJ2-1; TRBD2 aligns across 9 bases. V was clipped by 6 bases and J by 16 bases; unmatched bases: 10. This CDR3 comprises 12 residues. Germline assignment: CDR1 MNHEY and CDR2 SVGAGI.

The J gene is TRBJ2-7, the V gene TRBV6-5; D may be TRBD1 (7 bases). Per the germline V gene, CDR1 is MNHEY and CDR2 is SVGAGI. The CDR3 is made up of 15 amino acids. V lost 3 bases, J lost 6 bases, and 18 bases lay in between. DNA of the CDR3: TGTGCCAGCAGTTATGGAGGGACAGCCGGAGGCGAGCAGTACTTC. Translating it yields CASSYGGTAGGEQYF.